Described below is a single T cell receptor beta chain sequence and its context. Sequencing was performed with immunoSEQ multiplex PCR; in TCRdb, only in-frame clones are kept and a portion is missing. The table records about 480,000 clones, 75% to 90% of them present only once. This sample is drawn from a study of blood T cell repertoires in COVID-19. In the study overall: Donors in the United States, Italy and Spain gave samples during acute or convalescent COVID-19.

The sequence derives from a man between 18 and 35 years old with COVID-19, enrolled during active disease. The material sequenced was peripheral blood.

The CDR3 region has the DNA TGTGCCAGCAGCCGACAGATCATGATGAACGGAAACACCATATATTTT. As protein: CASSRQIMMNGNTIYF. The chain employs TRBV11-2 and TRBJ1-3, with D possibly matching TRBD1 (5 bases). The V gene lost 5 bases and the J gene lost 4 bases, with 18 bases spanning the gap. Germline CDR1 and CDR2: SGHAT and FQNNGV. This CDR3 has 16 amino acids.